The rows below give T cell receptor beta chains drawn from one sample of a study of blood T cell repertoires in COVID-19. Generated by immunoSEQ multiplex PCR, the TCRdb table keeps only in-frame clones and is missing some. There are 200,000 to 250,000 clones in the sample; roughly 80% occur only once, and approximately 7.6% lies in the top ten. Sequencing was done on a sample of peripheral blood. Source of these receptors: a woman older than 75 with COVID-19, enrolled during active disease. The CDR3 runs from the conserved cysteine through the conserved F or W. A D gene is named only where the DNA matches it firmly. Clone size is not always given. Where it is, it says once, few, many or a class for expanded clones.

clone_size d_call j_call v_call cdr3_nt cdr3_aa
NA NA TRBJ1-1 TRBV29-1 TGCAGCGTAACTTGGGGGGGCACTGAAGCTTTCTTT CSVTWGGTEAFF
NA TRBD1 TRBJ2-5 TRBV5-6 TGTGCCAGCAGCCGGCGGCGACAGGGGGCGCGGGTCCAAGAGACCCAGTACTTC CASSRRRQGARVQETQYF
NA NA TRBJ2-3 TRBV14 TGTGCCAGCAGCCTTCGCGGACTGATCCCCAACACAGATACGCAGTATTTT CASSLRGLIPNTDTQYF
NA NA TRBJ2-7 TRBV5-4 TGTGCCAGCAGCGGTGCCTATAGCGGCGAGCAGTACTTC CASSGAYSGEQYF
once NA TRBJ2-2 TRBV27 TGTGCCAGCAGTTTAGGAGGGACCGGGGAGCTGTTTTTT CASSLGGTGELFF
NA TRBD1 TRBJ1-5 TRBV28 TGTGCCAGCACCTCGGGGGGGACAGGGGGCAGCGGGAAGCCCCAGCATTTT CASTSGGTGGSGKPQHF
NA TRBD2 TRBJ2-5 TRBV9 TGTGCCAGCAGCGTAGAAGCGGGAGGGGGTGAGACCCAGTACTTC CASSVEAGGGETQYF
NA NA TRBJ1-5 TRBV2 TGTGCCAGCAGTGCATCAGGGCTCAATCAGCCCCAGCATTTT CASSASGLNQPQHF
few NA TRBJ2-7 TRBV6-5 TGTGCCAGCAGGCGGGACCACCTCCTCTACGAGCAGTACTTC CASRRDHLLYEQYF
NA NA TRBJ1-6 TRBV5-1 TGCGCCAGCAGCTTGGACGGGGGGGATTCACCCCTCCACTTT CASSLDGGDSPLHF
NA TRBD1 TRBJ1-2 TRBV18 TGTGCCAGCTCGCTGGGACAGGGGAACTATGGCTACACCTTC CASSLGQGNYGYTF
NA TRBD1 TRBJ1-1 TRBV29-1 TGCAGCGTCTCCGGGACAGGGGGTTCTGAAGCTTTCTTT CSVSGTGGSEAFF
once TRBD1 TRBJ1-4 TRBV3-1/TRBV3-2 TGTGCCAGCAGCCTCGGACAGGGCCGCGAAAAACTGTTTTTT CASSLGQGREKLFF
NA NA TRBJ1-1 TRBV4-3 TGCGCCAGCAGCCAAGGGGCCGGATCGAACACTGAAGCTTTCTTT CASSQGAGSNTEAFF
once NA TRBJ2-7 TRBV9 TGTGCCAGCAGCGTTACAGGTGTCTCCTACGAGCAGTACTTC CASSVTGVSYEQYF